This T cell receptor beta chain was identified during a study of identical twins. The study, taken as a whole, reports: Memory repertoires lacked the insertion deficit that abundant cord blood beta clonotypes showed. Instead of following the same donors, the conclusions were based on cross-sectional statistical analysis.

The V segment lost 1 base and the J segment 2 bases; nucleotides outside the gene matches: 9. The CDR3 extends over 17 amino acids. Of note for this clonotype: The antigen is not known.

TCRdb re-called the 5' RACE reads through MiXCR, storing one row per CDR3 protein. The table lists some 660,000 distinct CDR3 sequences, under 9% of them singletons. These same records also appear under a second study, on yellow fever vaccine responses in identical twins.

The clonotype comes from a woman between 18 and 30 years old in good health. The chain is built from TRBV12-3 or TRBV12-4 and TRBJ2-3; 7 nucleotides line up with TRBD2. Sample: PBMCs. The CDR3 spells CASSLVGSGLNTDTQYF. The CDR3 DNA reads as TGTGCCAGCAGTTTAGTCGGCTCGGGACTAAACACAGATACGCAGTATTTT.